The entry that follows covers one T cell receptor beta chain sequence. V dropped 2 bases and J dropped 5; count of bases not matched to a gene: 4. The CDR3 contains 14 residues. From germline, CDR1 is SGHTA and CDR2 FQGTGA. This entry comes from a study of T cell changes during pregnancy in multiple sclerosis. The data were produced by immunoSEQ multiplex PCR, yet TCRdb's version contains in-frame clones alone and is incomplete. The sample consists of approximately 30,000 clones, about 89% of them appearing once. The chain carries TRBV7-3 and TRBJ2-5; TRBD2 aligns across 8 bases. The TCR was taken from a female donor in good health, enrolled as a control in a pregnancy study. The sample in question was CD4+ T cells from peripheral blood mononuclear cells, obtained in the first trimester of pregnancy. In nucleotides, the CDR3 is TGTGCCAGCAGCTTAGCGGGGGGCGTCGAGACCCAGTACTTC. Amino acid sequence: CASSLAGGVETQYF. Variable domain in full (rest from reference TRBV7-3 and TRBJ2-5): GAGVSQTPSNKVTEKGKYVELRCDPISGHTALYWYRQSLGQGPEFLIYFQGTGAADDSGLPNDRFFAVRPEGSVSTLKIQRTERGDSAVYLCASSLAGGVETQYFGPGTRLLVL.